A single sample is the source of the 27 T cell receptor beta chains below, sequenced in a study of cytomegalovirus exposure and HLA in healthy donors. The PCR employed 60 Vbeta primers together with 13 Jbeta primers. This table comes from immunoSEQ multiplex PCR, and its TCRdb copy is limited to in-frame clones, with some not included. The sample includes 150,000 to 200,000 clones, 65% to 75% seen only once; the top ten take less than 1.6%. Sample: PBMCs. These TCRs come from a girl between 5 and 17 years old in good health and CMV-seronegative.

In this sample, this clone turned up once. This chain links TRBV30 with TRBJ2-7; D perhaps matches TRBD1 (6 bases). Germline values: CDR1 GTSNPN, CDR2 SVGIG (reference sequence). The V and J ends lost 4 bases and 1 base respectively, with 11 bases between them. CDR3 length: 13 amino acids. CDR3 in amino acids: CAWTGTNSYEQYF. The CDR3 nucleotides read TGTGCCTGGACCGGGACAAATTCCTACGAGCAGTACTTC. The complete variable domain, with remaining parts taken from reference TRBV30 and TRBJ2-7, reads SQTIHQWPATLVQPVGSPLSLECTVEGTSNPNLYWYRQAAGRGLQLLFYSVGIGQISSEVPQNLSASRPQDRQFILSSKKLLLSDSGFYLCAWTGTNSYEQYFGPGTRLTVT.

The chain employs TRBV9 and TRBJ1-2, with unresolved D. From germline, CDR1 is SGDLS and CDR2 YYNGEE. V dropped 0 bases and J dropped 8 bases, with 11 bases sitting between them. The CDR3 loop spans 13 amino acids. The CDR3 loop is CASSVGIFGGYTF. DNA for the CDR3: TGTGCCAGCAGCGTAGGGATTTTCGGGGGCTACACCTTC.

CDR3: CASSLFSLGTSANEQFF. The CDR3 coding sequence is TGTGCCAGCAGCCTATTCTCCCTCGGGACTAGTGCTAATGAGCAGTTCTTC. This chain joins TRBV13 and TRBJ2-1; 8 bases fit TRBD2. The CDR3 has 17 amino acids. From germline, CDR1 is PRHDT and CDR2 FYEKMQ (reference sequence). The trim removed 5 bases at V and 7 bases at J, leaving 16 bases unmatched.

The rearrangement links TRBV2 to TRBJ2-3, with 10 nucleotides matching TRBD2. The CDR3 has 13 residues. Looked up from germline, CDR1 is SNHLY and CDR2 is FYNNEI. The V segment lost 8 bases and the J segment 4 bases; nucleotides outside the gene matches: 3. The CDR3 DNA sequence: TGTGCCAGCTTAGCGGGGGGTGCAGATACGCAGTATTTT. This translates into CASLAGGADTQYF.

This clone was seen more than once but under ten times. The V and J genes are TRBV7-9 and TRBJ2-7, with 9 bases lining up with TRBD1. Germline-derived CDR1 and CDR2 are SEHNR and FQNEAQ (reference sequence). J was trimmed by 3 bases and V by 5 bases; bases with no gene match: 11. This CDR3 has 16 amino acids. The CDR3 region has the DNA TGTGCCAGCAGCCTAACCTCCGGGACAGGGAACTACGAGCAGTACTTC. The encoded protein is CASSLTSGTGNYEQYF.

The J gene is TRBJ1-4, the V gene TRBV12-5; D unresolved. Germline V gene sequence: CDR1 LGHNT, CDR2 FRNRAP. Trimming shortened V by 6 bases and J by 9 bases, and 8 bases separated the two germline ends. The CDR3 loop spans 11 amino acids. In nucleotides, the CDR3 is TGTGCTAGTGGCACATTTCAAAAACTGTTTTTT. This translates into CASGTFQKLFF.

This clone has more than one count but fewer than ten. The chain couples TRBV6-5 to TRBJ1-2; 11 bases match TRBD1. Germline assignment: CDR1 MNHEY and CDR2 SVGAGI. The junction had 0 bases not matched to a gene; V was cut back by 0 bases and J by 6 bases. The length of the CDR3 is 14 residues. The CDR3 DNA reads TGTGCCAGCAGTTACTCGGGACAGGGGGATGGCTACACCTTC. This encodes CASSYSGQGDGYTF.

CDR3 bases: TGTGCCAGCAGTGAGTTCAGGGTCTACGAGCAGTACTTC. Amino acid sequence: CASSEFRVYEQYF. The rearrangement links TRBV6-1 to TRBJ2-7, with D possibly being TRBD1 (5 bases). The CDR3 is made up of 13 amino acids. Trimming stripped 3 bases from V and 3 bases from J, with 9 bases between. The germline gives CDR1 MNHNS, CDR2 SASEGT.

V usage is TRBV5-1 and J usage is TRBJ2-1; TRBD2 matches at 13 bases. The length of the CDR3 is 16 residues. The ends lost 4 bases at V and 6 bases at J; junction bases unmatched: 7. Germline V gene data show CDR1 as SGHRS and CDR2 as YFSETQ. As DNA, the CDR3 is TGCGCCAGCAGCCACAACCGACTAGCGGGGGGCAATGAGCAGTTCTTC. It yields the protein CASSHNRLAGGNEQFF.

The chain links TRBV28 to TRBJ2-1, with D hard to call. CDR3 length equals 15 residues. Trimming took 7 bases from V and 3 from J, leaving 16 bases between them. Germline V lookup: CDR1 MDHEN, CDR2 SYDVKM. The CDR3 DNA is TGTGCCAGCATCGGCGCAGGAAGCAACTACAATGAGCAGTTCTTC. It is translated as CASIGAGSNYNEQFF.

This clone was observed a handful of times. This chain links TRBV11-2 with TRBJ2-1, with a tentative D call TRBD2 (5 bases). This CDR3 spans 16 amino acids. The V end was cut by 6 bases, the J end by 0 bases, with 15 bases between. Germline V lookup: CDR1 SGHAT, CDR2 FQNNGV. In DNA, the CDR3 is TGTGCCAGCAGTTCCAAACGGGGTCCCTCCTACAATGAGCAGTTCTTC. Translation gives CASSSKRGPSYNEQFF. Looking up the rest from reference TRBV11-2 and TRBJ2-1 gives the full variable domain: EAGVAQSPRYKIIEKRQSVAFWCNPISGHATLYWYQQILGQGPKLLIQFQNNGVVDDSQLPKDRFSAERLKGVDSTLKIQPAKLEDSAVYLCASSSKRGPSYNEQFFGPGTRLTVL.

The chain combines TRBV12-5 with TRBJ2-1; 9 nucleotides agree with TRBD2. V lost 0 bases to trimming and J lost 8 bases; unmatched junction nucleotides: 5. CDR1 LGHNT and CDR2 FRNRAP come from the germline V gene. CDR3 length: 15 amino acids. CDR3 in amino acids: CASGLVAGGVYEQFF. The CDR3 DNA reads as TGTGCTAGTGGTTTGGTAGCGGGGGGTGTCTATGAGCAGTTCTTC.

The chain links TRBV2 to TRBJ1-1; 7 bases align to TRBD1. After removal of 5 bases from V and 4 bases from J, the junction contained 10 bases not matched to a gene. The length of the CDR3 is 15 residues. Germline V gene data show CDR1 as SNHLY and CDR2 as FYNNEI. The CDR3 region has the DNA TGTGCCAGCAGTTGGACAGGCTTCATGGGCACTGAAGCTTTCTTT. It specifies CASSWTGFMGTEAFF.

V usage is TRBV6-1 and J usage is TRBJ1-2; D uncertain. Trimming cost V 4 bases and J 5 bases, with 8 bases left between them. The CDR3 is 12 amino acids. The V gene's germline CDR1 is MNHNS and CDR2 SASEGT. CDR3 loop: CASSGIGYGYTF. The CDR3 region has the DNA TGTGCCAGCAGTGGCATCGGTTATGGCTACACCTTC.

The chain uses TRBV5-4 and TRBJ2-3, with 9 positions matching TRBD2. CDR1 and CDR2 (germline): SGHNT, YYREEE (reference sequence). This CDR3 comprises 15 residues. The trim removed 0 bases at V and 1 base at J, leaving 0 bases unmatched. CDR3 coding DNA: TGTGCCAGCAGCTTGGAGCGGGGGGGCACAGATACGCAGTATTTT. It codes for CASSLERGGTDTQYF.

V gene TRBV5-1 combines with J gene TRBJ1-4; D is uncertain. CDR3 length equals 15 residues. Trimming pared 4 bases from V and 5 bases from J, leaving 15 bases between. The germline V gene encodes CDR1 SGHRS and CDR2 YFSETQ. Here the CDR3 reads CASSAVGFSNEKLFF. CDR3 sequence (DNA): TGCGCCAGCAGCGCCGTCGGGTTCTCCAATGAAAAACTGTTTTTT.

As regards this clone: In the same sample, other DNA sequences code for this CDR3. The chain employs TRBV5-1 and TRBJ1-6, with TRBD1 matching 7 bases. CDR1 is SGHRS, CDR2 YFSETQ, per germline. Germline trimming cut 0 bases from V and 7 bases from J; bases unmatched to any gene: 4. The CDR3 totals 15 residues. The CDR3: CASSLEGAANSPLHF. The CDR3 region has the DNA TGCGCCAGCAGCTTGGAGGGGGCGGCGAATTCACCCCTCCACTTT. Together with reference TRBV5-1 and TRBJ1-6, the CDR3 gives the full variable domain: KAGVTQTPRYLIKTRGQQVTLSCSPISGHRSVSWYQQTPGQGLQFLFEYFSETQRNKGNFPGRFSGRQFSNSRSEMNVSTLELGDSALYLCASSLEGAANSPLHFGNGTRLTVT.

This clone was detected only a few times. V and J are TRBV9 and TRBJ2-6, with 7 bases identical to TRBD1. CDR3 length: 15 residues. Looked up from germline, CDR1 is SGDLS and CDR2 is YYNGEE. V was pared by 0 bases and J by 9 bases, with 6 bases of the junction left unmatched. The CDR3 DNA reads TGTGCCAGCAGCGTAGCATCGACAGGGTTCAACGTCCTGACTTTC. Translating gives CASSVASTGFNVLTF.

The chain is built from TRBV27 and TRBJ1-4; D is unresolved. CDR3 length: 14 amino acids. In germline, CDR1 is MNHEY, CDR2 SMNVEV (reference sequence). V was cut by 8 bases and J by 8 bases, with 18 bases left in between. CDR3 loop: CASGPYHVGEKLFF. CDR3 in DNA: TGTGCCAGCGGCCCTTATCACGTCGGGGAAAAACTGTTTTTT.

The chain employs TRBV7-2 and TRBJ1-4; TRBD1 matches at 10 bases. Germline CDR1 and CDR2: SGHTA and FQGNSA. Trimming removed 7 bases from V and 6 bases from J; junction bases left unmatched: 11. CDR3 length equals 16 residues. CDR3 coding DNA: TGTGCCAGCATCCTACTACCCGGGACAGGGGATGAAAAACTGTTTTTT. Translation gives CASILLPGTGDEKLFF.

The chain recombines TRBV7-9 with TRBJ2-7; 10 positions agree with TRBD1. CDR3 length equals 16 residues. J was trimmed by 0 bases and V by 5 bases; bases with no gene match: 7. Germline CDR1 and CDR2: SEHNR and FQNEAQ (reference sequence). Here the CDR3 DNA reads TGTGCCAGCAGCCCGAGACAGGGGGCCTACTCCTACGAGCAGTACTTC. This gives the protein CASSPRQGAYSYEQYF. The entire variable domain, with the rest obtained from reference TRBV7-9 and TRBJ2-7, is as follows: DTGVSQNPRHKITKRGQNVTFRCDPISEHNRLYWYRQTLGQGPEFLTYFQNEAQLEKSRLLSDRFSAERPKGSFSTLEIQRTEQGDSAMYLCASSPRQGAYSYEQYFGPGTRLTVT.

This clone occurred once. The chain couples TRBV27 to TRBJ1-5; 7 bases are shared with TRBD1. V shed 5 bases, J shed 7 bases, and the junction held 5 bases outside the gene matches. The CDR3 is 13 amino acids. The germline V gene has CDR1 MNHEY and CDR2 SMNVEV (reference sequence). For the CDR3, the DNA is TGTGCCAGCAGTATTAACAGGGGCCAGCCCCAGCATTTT. It yields the protein CASSINRGQPQHF.

The chain recombines TRBV19 with TRBJ1-5; D possibly corresponds to TRBD1 (5 bases). Trimming took off 5 bases at V and 0 bases at J, with 14 bases between the two ends. In germline, CDR1 is LNHDA, CDR2 SQIVND (reference sequence). The CDR3 is made up of 16 amino acids. The CDR3 sequence is CASSGGRAYSNQPQHF. As DNA, the CDR3 is TGTGCCAGTAGTGGGGGGAGAGCTTATAGCAATCAGCCCCAGCATTTT.

The chain uses TRBV6-5 and TRBJ1-2; D is perhaps TRBD1 (5 bases). Germline V lookup: CDR1 MNHEY, CDR2 SVGAGI. This CDR3 comprises 14 residues. V dropped 0 bases and J dropped 6 bases, with 11 bases sitting between them. The DNA of the CDR3 is TGTGCCAGCAGTTACTCAAGGGACTATGATGGCTACACCTTC. Protein sequence: CASSYSRDYDGYTF.

The chain joins TRBV14 to TRBJ1-2, with D maybe TRBD1 (6 bases). Germline V gives CDR1 SGHDN, CDR2 FVKESK. Trimming took off 5 bases at V and 5 bases at J, with 24 bases between the two ends. The CDR3 sequence is 17 residues long. The CDR3 nucleotides are TGTGCCAGCAGCGCCCGCGGTGGGCCTGCGGGGGCATATGGCTACACCTTC. Amino acids: CASSARGGPAGAYGYTF.

The chain has TRBV5-4 and TRBJ1-2; tentatively, D is TRBD1 (6 bases). Looked up from germline, CDR1 is SGHNT and CDR2 is YYREEE (reference sequence). V was clipped by 0 bases and J by 1 base, with 13 bases between them. There are 16 residues in the CDR3. CDR3 bases: TGTGCCAGCAGCTTGGCGGGGGGGACAAATAACTATGGCTACACCTTC. Translation: CASSLAGGTNNYGYTF.

DNA of the CDR3: TGTGCCAGCAGTGAAATGCCAGGGAGGGGGTCTAAAGGCTACACCTTC. Protein product: CASSEMPGRGSKGYTF. The genes are TRBV2 and TRBJ1-2, with D possibly TRBD1 on 6 matching bases. This CDR3 spans 16 amino acids. Germline values: CDR1 SNHLY, CDR2 FYNNEI. Trimming removed 2 bases at V and 8 bases at J, with 21 bases between.